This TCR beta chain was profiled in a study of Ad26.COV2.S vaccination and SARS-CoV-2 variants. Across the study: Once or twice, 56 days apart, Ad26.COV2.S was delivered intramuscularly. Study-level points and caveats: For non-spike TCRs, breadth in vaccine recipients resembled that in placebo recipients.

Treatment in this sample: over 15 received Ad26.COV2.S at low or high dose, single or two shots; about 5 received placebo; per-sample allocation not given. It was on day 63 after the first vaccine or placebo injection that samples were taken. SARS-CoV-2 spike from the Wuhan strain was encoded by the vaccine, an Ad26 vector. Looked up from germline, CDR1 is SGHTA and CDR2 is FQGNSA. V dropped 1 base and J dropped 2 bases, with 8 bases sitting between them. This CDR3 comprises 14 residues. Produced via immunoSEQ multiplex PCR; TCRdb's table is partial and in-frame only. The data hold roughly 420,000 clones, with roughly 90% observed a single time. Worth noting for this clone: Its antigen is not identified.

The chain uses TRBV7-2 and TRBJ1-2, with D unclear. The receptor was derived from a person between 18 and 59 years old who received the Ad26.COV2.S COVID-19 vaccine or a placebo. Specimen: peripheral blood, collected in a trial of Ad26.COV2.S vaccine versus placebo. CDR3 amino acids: CASSLGATNYGYTF. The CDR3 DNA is TGTGCCAGCAGCTTAGGGGCGACAAACTATGGCTACACCTTC. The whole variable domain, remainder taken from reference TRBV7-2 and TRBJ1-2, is GAGVSQSPSNKVTEKGKDVELRCDPISGHTALYWYRQSLGQGLEFLIYFQGNSAPDKSGLPSDRFSAERTGGSVSTLTIQRTQQEDSAVYLCASSLGATNYGYTFGSGTRLTVV.